This record concerns one TCR beta chain sequence. The antigen is undetermined. This sample is part of a study of T cells in Graves' hyperthyroidism and ophthalmopathy. The germline gives CDR1 WSHSY, CDR2 SAAADI. The length of the CDR3 is 12 residues. The V and J ends lost 2 bases and 3 bases respectively, with 5 bases between them. Researchers amplified the TCR beta CDR3 regions from RNA transcripts. The HTBI set primed first-round TCR CDR3 RT-PCR. TCRdb reprocessed the multiplex PCR reads with MiXCR, giving one entry per CDR3 protein. The table shows about 210,000 distinct CDR3 sequences, with more than 15% occurring only once. Overall study results and limits: A median around six months before onset, the model predicted ophthalmopathy.

Graves' hyperthyroidism is called stable when ophthalmopathy does not progress within 18 months. The sequence came from a man aged 45 to 65 with Graves' hyperthyroidism. Material: blood. The rearrangement joins TRBV10-2 to TRBJ2-7, with D unclear. The CDR3 loop reads CASSEDFYEQYF. The CDR3 nucleotides are TGCGCCAGCAGTGAGGACTTCTACGAGCAGTACTTC.